The clone carrying this T cell receptor (beta chain) occurred many times. Its specificity is not known. This sample was included in a study of identical twins. Notes on the study in general: Zero-insertion analyses could be partly confounded by invariant MAIT and iNKT cells.

Via MiXCR, TCRdb re-called the 5' RACE reads, giving one row per CDR3 protein. The sample holds around 500,000 distinct CDR3 sequences; more than 13% are singletons and the top ten take about 0.53%. The length of the CDR3 is 13 residues. Trimming stripped 3 bases from V and 6 bases from J, with 8 bases between. This sample was also put to use in a study of yellow fever vaccine responses in identical twins. This second report adds: After vaccination, twins' T cell response reportedly seemed partly convergent, partly personalized.

The clonotype originates from a woman aged 18-29 years in good health. V is TRBV12-3 or TRBV12-4 and J is TRBJ2-2; no clear D. The sequencing input was CD4+ T cells sorted from blood. The CDR3 spells CASSFFRAGELFF. DNA for the CDR3: TGTGCCAGCAGTTTTTTCAGAGCCGGGGAGCTGTTTTTT.